This paragraph covers one T cell receptor beta chain sequence. Many counts were recorded for this clonotype. The target of this receptor is not known. A read error may produce the germline difference seen at one junction end. The run used an Illumina HiSeq 1500. The public reads were quality trimmed at Q25 with fastp and then assembled into clones with MiXCR by TCRdb, keeping productive beta chains. Here each entry gathers all rows of one CDR3 protein and keeps the most common genes and DNA. The sample table holds approximately 170,000 distinct CDR3 sequences, of which under 20% were seen once. Of the sample, over 15% falls within the top ten clones. This sample was included in a study of T cell repertoires in cytomegalovirus infection (dated by TCRdb to the late 2010s). General notes on the study: The HLA type of each donor mattered for the analysis, because public TCR beta signatures pointed to carriage of CMV infection along with the matching HLA type. Study-wide conclusions, independent of this receptor: The ex vivo response was dominated by HLA-C-restricted CMV-specific TCR beta clonotypes, which also provided the single most frequent clonotype in two of eight donors. In both this cohort and an independent cohort of 350 to 400 donors, the cumulative frequency of public TCR beta family members distinguished carriers of CMV infection plus the relevant HLA type.

CDR1 MGHRA and CDR2 YSYEKL were looked up in the germline V gene. The CDR3 runs 13 residues from the cysteine to the phenylalanine. Only the CDR3 part of the read is kept: 39 bases, read in frame from the first base. The receptor comes from a human donor in good health (CMV status not recorded). Some clones in this sample may be carry-over from other donors' samples. The sequencing sample was made of CD8+ T cells from PBMCs. Here the chain combines TRBV4-1 and TRBJ1-1; 5 matching bases give a weak D call of TRBD1. The CDR3 loop reads CASSPGGNTEAFF. The nucleotide sequence reads TGTGCCAGCAGCCCCGGGGGGAACACTGAAGCTTTCTTT.